These T cell receptor beta chains were read from a single sample in a study of CD8 T cells in ankylosing spondylitis. Each CDR3 protein gets one entry after TCRdb re-called the 5' RACE reads with MiXCR. The sample holds about 240,000 distinct CDR3 sequences, roughly 10% seen once. Sequenced input: blood, either unsorted or a sorted T cell fraction (not recorded which). These receptors all stem from a male donor with ankylosing spondylitis or in good health (not recorded which). Each CDR3 is given with its conserved first and last residue. Only some rows state a clone size, as once, few, many or a class for expanded clones.

size,J,V,CDR3
few,TRBJ2-1,TRBV10-2,CASSEGQGFDEQFF
many,TRBJ2-3,TRBV6-4,CASSELAGGYTDTQYF
few,TRBJ2-3,TRBV30,CAWSGTSHSTDTQYF
many,TRBJ1-3,TRBV3-1,CASSAMSSGNTIYF
NA,TRBJ1-2,TRBV2,CARTSGENYGYTF
many,TRBJ2-1,TRBV5-1,CASISYNEQFF
many,TRBJ1-5,TRBV5-5,CASSFVSDPNQPQHF
NA,TRBJ2-1,TRBV20-1,CSARGGRRGSDEQFF
many,TRBJ2-5,TRBV25-1,CASSELGEETQYF
many,TRBJ1-5,TRBV5-6,CASSSRQGVSNQPQHF
many,TRBJ2-2,TRBV5-1,CASSFIAGITGELFF
few,TRBJ2-1,TRBV5-1,CASSFNNLPGLAGEQFF
NA,TRBJ1-2,TRBV7-9,CASSSLQGLYGYTF
many,TRBJ2-1,TRBV12-3/TRBV12-4,CASTYGSSYNEQFF
many,TRBJ2-7,TRBV20-1,CSARWEFYEQYF
many,TRBJ2-2,TRBV20-1,CSAPDSANTGELFF
NA,TRBJ1-2,TRBV6-1,CASSEGLQDLYGYTF
few,TRBJ2-5,TRBV5-1,CASSLVSVQETQYF
NA,TRBJ2-2,TRBV6-5,CASSSQGENTGELFF
many,TRBJ2-7,TRBV7-8,CASSFTDGNEQYF
NA,TRBJ2-3,TRBV18,CASSPETDTQYF
many,TRBJ2-1,TRBV20-1,CSARGGGVNNEQFF
few,TRBJ1-1,TRBV12-3/TRBV12-4,CASSSTGSAEAFF
few,TRBJ1-3,TRBV4-1,CASSRDRGSRGNTIYF
medium-sized,TRBJ2-3,TRBV5-6,CASSWLDRLTTDTQYF
many,TRBJ1-5,TRBV28,CASSYGAGEQPQHF
few,TRBJ1-2,TRBV7-8,CASSLDPGTYGYTF
NA,TRBJ2-5,TRBV3-1,CASSQVAGGEETQYF
NA,TRBJ2-7,TRBV7-9,CASSFGTELYEQYF
few,TRBJ2-3,TRBV11-2,CASSLSEGGTDTQYF
many,TRBJ1-5,TRBV6-5,CASSYDNSNQPQHF
many,TRBJ2-5,TRBV29-1,CSVDGQTAETQYF
many,TRBJ2-1,TRBV20-1,CSARVTGPSNEQFF
many,TRBJ2-4,TRBV5-1,CASSTDAAGNIQYF
many,TRBJ1-5,TRBV5-1,CASSLTGQGVNQPQHF
many,TRBJ2-2,TRBV6-4,CASSPAITGDEWTGELFF
many,TRBJ2-1,TRBV6-4,CASSPGGENEQFF